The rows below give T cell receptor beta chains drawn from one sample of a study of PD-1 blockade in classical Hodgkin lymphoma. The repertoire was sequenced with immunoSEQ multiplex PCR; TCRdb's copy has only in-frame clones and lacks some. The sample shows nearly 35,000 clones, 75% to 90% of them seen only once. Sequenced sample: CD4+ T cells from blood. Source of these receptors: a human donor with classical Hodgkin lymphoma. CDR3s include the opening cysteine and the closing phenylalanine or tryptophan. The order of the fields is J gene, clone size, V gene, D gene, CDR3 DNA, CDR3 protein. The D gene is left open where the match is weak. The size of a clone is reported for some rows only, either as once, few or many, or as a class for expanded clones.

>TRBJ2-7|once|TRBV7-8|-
TGTGCCAGCAGCTTCAGGACGATCAACGAGCAGTACTTC
CASSFRTINEQYF
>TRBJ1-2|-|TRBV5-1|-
TGCGCCAGCAGCACCGGGGGGGCGGCTAACTATGGCTACACCTTC
CASSTGGAANYGYTF
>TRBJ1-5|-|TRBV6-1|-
TGTGCCAGCACCCTGCGGGGCAATCAGCCCCAGCATTTT
CASTLRGNQPQHF
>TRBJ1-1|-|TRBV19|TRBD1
TGTGCCAGTAGTATTGGGCTCCGACAGGGGGGACCGAACACTGAAGCTTTCTTT
CASSIGLRQGGPNTEAFF
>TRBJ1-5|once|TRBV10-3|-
TGTGCCATCAGTGACGACCTGACCCCCCAGCATTTT
CAISDDLTPQHF
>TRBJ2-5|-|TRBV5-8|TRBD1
TGTGCCAGCAGCTTGGGGGACAGGGTTAGGGAGACCCAGTACTTC
CASSLGDRVRETQYF
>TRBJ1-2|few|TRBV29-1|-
TGCAGCGCCTCCCCGGGGACGCATGGCTACACCTTC
CSASPGTHGYTF
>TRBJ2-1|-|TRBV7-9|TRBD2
TGTGCCAGCAGCTTGAGACGGAGCGGGAGCGGAAATGAGCAGTTCTTC
CASSLRRSGSGNEQFF
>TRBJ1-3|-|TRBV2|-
TGTGCCAGCAGGGCCTTGGGGACCTCTGGAAACACCATATATTTT
CASRALGTSGNTIYF
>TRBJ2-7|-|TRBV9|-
TGTGCCAGCAGCTCCCCGGGCAGGGTTCCGTACGAGCAGTACTTC
CASSSPGRVPYEQYF
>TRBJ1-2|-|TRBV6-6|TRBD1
TGTGCCAGCAGTCGCGGGACAGGGACCGGCTACACCTTC
CASSRGTGTGYTF
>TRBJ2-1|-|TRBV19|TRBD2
TGTGCCCCTGCGGGGGGCGGCGATGAGCAGTTCTTC
CAPAGGGDEQFF
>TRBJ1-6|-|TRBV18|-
TGTGCCAGCTCACCCACGGACGTTAATTCACCCCTCCACTTT
CASSPTDVNSPLHF
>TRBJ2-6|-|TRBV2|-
TGTGCCAGCAGTTACATCTATTCTGGGGCCAACGTCCTGACTTTC
CASSYIYSGANVLTF
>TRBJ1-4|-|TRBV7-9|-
TGTGCCAGCAGCTTAGGAGGGGCAACTAGTGAAAAACTGTTTTTT
CASSLGGATSEKLFF
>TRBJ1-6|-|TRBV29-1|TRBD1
TGCAGCGTTCGGGACAGTTATAATTCACCCCTCCACTTT
CSVRDSYNSPLHF
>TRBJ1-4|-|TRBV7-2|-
TGTGCCAGCAGCTTAGAAAGGGAGGAAAAACTGTTTTTT
CASSLEREEKLFF
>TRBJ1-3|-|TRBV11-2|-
TGTGCCAGCAGCTCCTACGGGATCTACTCTGGAAACACCATATATTTT
CASSSYGIYSGNTIYF
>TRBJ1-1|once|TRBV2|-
TGTGCCACCCAGAGAGCGAAGACACTCAACACTGAAGCTTTCTTT
CATQRAKTLNTEAFF
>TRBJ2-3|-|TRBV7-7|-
TGTGCCAGCAGCACTCCCGGGATTGATACGCAGTATTTT
CASSTPGIDTQYF
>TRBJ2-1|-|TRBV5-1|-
TGCGCCAGCAGCTTGGAAGGGTTGGGTGAGCAGTTCTTC
CASSLEGLGEQFF
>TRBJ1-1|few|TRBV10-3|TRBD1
TGTGCCATCAGAAGGGGACAGCCAAACACTGAAGCTTTCTTT
CAIRRGQPNTEAFF
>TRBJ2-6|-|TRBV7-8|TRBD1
TGTGCCAGCAGCTTAGTACCCAAACTGACAGGGATCCCCTCTGGGGCCAACGTCCTGACTTTC
CASSLVPKLTGIPSGANVLTF
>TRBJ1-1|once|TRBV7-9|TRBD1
TGTGCCAGCAGCTTAGCGACAGGGGGCACTGAAGCTTTCTTT
CASSLATGGTEAFF
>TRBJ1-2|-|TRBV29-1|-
TGCAGCGTGTTGACCTATGGCTACACCTTC
CSVLTYGYTF
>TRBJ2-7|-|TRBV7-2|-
TGTGCCAGCAGCTTGACTGGGTTGGGCTCCTACGAGCAGTACTTC
CASSLTGLGSYEQYF
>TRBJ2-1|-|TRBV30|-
TGTGCCTGGAGTACGGACTCTTACAATGAGCAGTTCTTC
CAWSTDSYNEQFF
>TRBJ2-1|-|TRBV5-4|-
TGTGCCAGCAGCCACGGAAGCAATGAGCAGTTCTTC
CASSHGSNEQFF
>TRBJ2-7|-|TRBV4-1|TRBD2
TGCGCCAGCAGCCAAGGACGACTAGCGGGGAGTTCGGGCGAGCAGTACTTC
CASSQGRLAGSSGEQYF
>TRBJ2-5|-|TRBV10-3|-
TGTGCCATCAGTCCAAACCCGGGACTCCAAGAGACCCAGTACTTC
CAISPNPGLQETQYF
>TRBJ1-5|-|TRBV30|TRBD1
TGTGCCTGGAGTTCAAACCGGGACAGTTTTTATAGCAATCAGCCCCAGCATTTT
CAWSSNRDSFYSNQPQHF
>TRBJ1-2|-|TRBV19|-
TGTGCCAGTAGTACTCGTGGGGTTTATGGCTACACCTTC
CASSTRGVYGYTF
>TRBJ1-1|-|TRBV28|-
TGTGCCAGCAGTTTGCACAGCCCTAACACTGAAGCTTTCTTT
CASSLHSPNTEAFF
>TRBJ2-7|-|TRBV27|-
TGTGCCAGCATCGACAGGGAGGGGACCTACGAGCAGTACTTC
CASIDREGTYEQYF
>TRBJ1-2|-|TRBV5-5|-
TGTGCCAGCAGCTTGGGGCAGGGTATCAACTATGGCTACACCTTC
CASSLGQGINYGYTF
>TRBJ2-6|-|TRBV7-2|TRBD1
TGTGCCAGCAGCCCGACAGGGGGCGTCTTTTCTGGGGCCAACGTCCTGACTTTC
CASSPTGGVFSGANVLTF
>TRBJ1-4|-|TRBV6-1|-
TGTGCCAGCAGTGGCACCACAGGGATGAATGAAAAACTGTTTTTT
CASSGTTGMNEKLFF
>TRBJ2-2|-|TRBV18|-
TGTGCCAGCTCACCTCGCCAGGAGACCACCGGGGAGCTGTTTTTT
CASSPRQETTGELFF
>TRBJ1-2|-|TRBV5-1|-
TGCGCCAGCAGCTTGTCAGCAGGGGATAATGGCTACACCTTC
CASSLSAGDNGYTF
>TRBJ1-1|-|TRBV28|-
TGTGCCAGCAGTTTAGCACAGAGGAACACTGAAGCTTTCTTT
CASSLAQRNTEAFF
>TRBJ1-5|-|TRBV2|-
TGTGCCAGCAGTGACCTGGACGGCAATCAGCCCCAGCATTTT
CASSDLDGNQPQHF
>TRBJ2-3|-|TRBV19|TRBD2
TGTGCCAGTAGCTCCGGGAGGCCTACTACTAGCACAGATACGCAGTATTTT
CASSSGRPTTSTDTQYF
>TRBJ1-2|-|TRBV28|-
TGTGCCAGCAGTTTCCGCAGCTATGGCTACACCTTC
CASSFRSYGYTF
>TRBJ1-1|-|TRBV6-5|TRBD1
TGTGCCAGCAGCCGAGACAGGGATCGCACTGAAGCTTTCTTT
CASSRDRDRTEAFF
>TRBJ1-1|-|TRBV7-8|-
TGTGCCAGCAGCTTAGGAGGAAAAGGGAACACTGAAGCTTTCTTT
CASSLGGKGNTEAFF
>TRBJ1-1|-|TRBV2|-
TGTGCCAGCAGTGTCCAGGGGAGCACTGAAGCTTTCTTT
CASSVQGSTEAFF
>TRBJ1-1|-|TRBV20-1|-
TGCAGTGGGGGGGATAACACTGAAGCTTTCTTT
CSGGDNTEAFF
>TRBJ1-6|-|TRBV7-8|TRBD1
TGTGCCAGCAGCTTGACGGACAGGGTTTCACCCCTCCACTTT
CASSLTDRVSPLHF